A selection of T cell receptor beta chains follows, all from one sample in a study of T-cell reconstitution after alpha-beta-depleted transplantation in children. TCRdb passed the PCR reads through MiXCR, listing each CDR3 protein once. The sample holds 610,000 or so distinct CDR3 sequences, over 20% seen once. The starting material was PBMCs, obtained before TCRalphabeta/CD19-depleted stem cell transplant. The receptors here all came from a boy under two years old with Wiskott-Aldrich syndrome, due to receive a stem cell transplant. CDR3s include the opening cysteine and the closing phenylalanine or tryptophan. A D gene is named only where the DNA matches it firmly. Only part of the rows carry a size: once, few, many, or a class if the clone is expanded.

j_gene,abundance,len,v_gene,d_gene,CDR3aa,CDR3nt
TRBJ2-1,few,16,TRBV12-5,.,CASGSSRGRDYNEQFF,TGTGCTAGTGGTTCATCTAGGGGGAGGGACTACAATGAGCAGTTCTTC
TRBJ2-1,.,12,TRBV20-1,.,CSAHLQFNEQFF,TGCAGTGCTCACCTCCAGTTCAATGAGCAGTTCTTC
TRBJ2-7,.,17,TRBV3-1,TRBD2,CASSQGIRKGGRDEQYF,TGTGCCAGCAGCCAGGGCATACGGAAGGGCGGGAGGGACGAGCAGTACTTC
TRBJ1-1,few,13,TRBV6-1,.,CASGIGGNTEAFF,TGTGCCAGCGGGATTGGGGGCAACACTGAAGCTTTCTTT
TRBJ2-7,few,14,TRBV28,.,CASSTGTPMEEQYF,TGTGCCAGCAGTACCGGGACTCCGATGGAAGAGCAGTACTTC
TRBJ1-6,.,15,TRBV6-1,.,CASSGGTDGNSPLHF,TGTGCCAGCAGTGGGGGAACGGACGGAAATTCACCCCTCCACTTT
TRBJ1-1,.,12,TRBV20-1,TRBD1,CSAPTGIAEAFF,TGCAGTGCTCCGACAGGGATCGCTGAAGCTTTCTTT
TRBJ1-4,.,15,TRBV7-9,TRBD1,CASSPWKTGGEKLFF,TGTGCCAGCAGCCCATGGAAGACAGGGGGCGAAAAACTGTTTTTT
TRBJ2-1,few,15,TRBV28,TRBD2,CASSPRSSGRGEQFF,TGTGCCAGCAGTCCCCGGAGTAGCGGGAGAGGTGAGCAGTTCTTC
TRBJ2-1,.,16,TRBV6-1,TRBD2,CASRHEPGLAGGEQFF,TGTGCCAGCAGACACGAACCGGGACTAGCGGGAGGTGAGCAGTTCTTC
TRBJ2-7,once,12,TRBV7-9,.,CASSRPLYEQYF,TGTGCCAGCAGCCGACCCCTCTACGAGCAGTACTTC
TRBJ2-5,.,16,TRBV7-6,TRBD2,CASSLGSSGMGETQYF,TGTGCCAGCAGCTTAGGATCTAGCGGGATGGGAGAGACCCAGTACTTC
TRBJ2-1,few,14,TRBV20-1,TRBD1,CSATGTGGYNEQFF,TGCAGTGCTACCGGGACAGGGGGTTACAATGAGCAGTTCTTC
TRBJ2-4,.,13,TRBV20-1,TRBD1,CSARPGQRNIQYF,TGCAGTGCTAGACCGGGACAGCGGAACATTCAGTACTTC
TRBJ2-1,.,14,TRBV24-1,.,CATSDPFGSGEQFF,TGTGCCACCAGTGACCCATTTGGTAGTGGTGAGCAGTTCTTC
TRBJ1-6,few,14,TRBV20-1,.,CSASPGNDNSPLHF,TGCAGTGCTAGCCCGGGGAATGATAATTCACCCCTCCACTTT
TRBJ1-5,.,13,TRBV6-1,.,CASSVTGRSPQHF,TGTGCCAGCAGCGTTACGGGACGCAGCCCCCAGCATTTT
TRBJ2-1,.,15,TRBV27,.,CASSPGSTSYNEQFF,TGTGCCAGCAGCCCAGGGAGCACCTCCTACAATGAGCAGTTCTTC
TRBJ1-1,.,16,TRBV7-2,.,CASSLKYGNRDPRGFF,TGTGCCAGCAGCCTAAAATACGGGAACAGGGACCCGAGGGGGTTCTTT
TRBJ1-1,.,15,TRBV20-1,.,CSARDSPALNTEAFF,TGCAGTGCTAGAGATTCCCCAGCACTGAACACTGAAGCTTTCTTT
TRBJ2-1,few,17,TRBV5-1,TRBD2,CASSLAMTSDAYNEQFF,TGCGCCAGCAGCTTGGCGATGACTAGCGACGCCTACAATGAGCAGTTCTTC
TRBJ2-5,.,12,TRBV10-3,.,CAIRDSPETQYF,TGTGCCATCAGGGACAGTCCAGAGACCCAGTACTTC
TRBJ2-1,.,16,TRBV20-1,TRBD2,CSASGRSGRAYNEQFF,TGCAGTGCTAGTGGAAGAAGCGGGAGGGCCTACAATGAGCAGTTCTTC
TRBJ2-1,few,13,TRBV24-1,.,CATSDLPGKVQFF,TGTGCCACCAGTGATTTGCCAGGGAAAGTGCAGTTCTTC
TRBJ2-1,.,15,TRBV5-1,.,CASSPGSLDYNEQFF,TGCGCCAGCAGCCCAGGGAGCCTCGACTACAATGAGCAGTTCTTC
TRBJ1-1,.,14,TRBV7-2,.,CASSLWVRGTEAFF,TGTGCCAGCAGCTTATGGGTCAGGGGCACTGAAGCTTTCTTT
TRBJ2-1,few,15,TRBV10-3,TRBD2,CAISGTSGSGGEQFF,TGTGCCATCAGTGGGACTAGCGGGAGCGGCGGTGAGCAGTTCTTC
TRBJ2-7,.,16,TRBV27,TRBD2,CASSLILAGGPHEQYF,TGTGCCAGCAGTTTAATCCTAGCGGGAGGGCCACACGAGCAGTACTTC
TRBJ2-1,few,14,TRBV3-1,.,CASSQESGNNEQFF,TGTGCCAGCAGCCAAGAATCTGGGAACAATGAGCAGTTCTTC
TRBJ2-7,few,15,TRBV9,TRBD1,CASSVSTGLGYEQYF,TGTGCCAGCAGCGTTTCGACAGGGCTCGGCTACGAGCAGTACTTC
TRBJ1-5,.,16,TRBV6-5,.,CASSYGAASYNQPQHF,TGTGCCAGCAGTTACGGGGCGGCTTCATACAATCAGCCCCAGCATTTT
TRBJ1-1,.,14,TRBV5-1,.,CASSFRLTDTEAFF,TGCGCCAGCAGCTTCCGCCTGACGGACACTGAAGCTTTCTTT
TRBJ2-4,.,13,TRBV5-1,.,CASSLREGDIQYF,TGCGCCAGCAGCCTCAGGGAAGGGGACATTCAGTACTTC
TRBJ2-1,.,17,TRBV18,TRBD2,CASSPRLAGLSYNEQFF,TGTGCCAGCTCACCACGCCTAGCGGGTCTCTCCTACAATGAGCAGTTCTTC
TRBJ2-1,few,17,TRBV10-3,TRBD2,CAISVIPTGTSYNEQFF,TGTGCCATCAGTGTAATCCCGACCGGGACTAGCTACAATGAGCAGTTCTTC
TRBJ2-5,.,16,TRBV7-2,TRBD2,CASSLGVREGRETQYF,TGTGCCAGCAGCTTAGGGGTGCGGGAGGGCCGGGAGACCCAGTACTTC
TRBJ2-7,.,17,TRBV5-1,.,CASSWGRDSESSYEQYF,TGCGCCAGCAGCTGGGGGCGGGACAGCGAAAGCTCCTACGAGCAGTACTTC
TRBJ2-1,few,16,TRBV6-1,TRBD2,CASSHASSGPYNEQFF,TGTGCCAGCAGTCACGCTTCTAGCGGACCCTACAATGAGCAGTTCTTC
TRBJ1-4,few,16,TRBV6-1,.,CASSGAWTATNEKLFF,TGTGCCAGCAGTGGGGCCTGGACGGCAACTAATGAAAAACTGTTTTTT
TRBJ2-7,.,14,TRBV20-1,TRBD2,CSASPLAGLPEQYF,TGCAGTGCTAGTCCCCTAGCGGGATTGCCCGAGCAGTACTTC
TRBJ2-7,few,15,TRBV29-1,.,CSVEDPAQGGNEQYF,TGCAGCGTTGAAGATCCAGCACAGGGTGGCAACGAGCAGTACTTC
TRBJ2-1,once,15,TRBV7-8,TRBD2,CASSLYGRVGNEQFF,TGTGCCAGCAGCTTATACGGGAGGGTTGGGAATGAGCAGTTCTTC
TRBJ2-7,.,14,TRBV12-3/TRBV12-4,.,CASSLRQRAYEQYF,TGTGCCAGCAGTTTAAGACAGCGAGCCTACGAGCAGTACTTC
TRBJ2-1,few,14,TRBV2,.,CASRLRNLNNEQFF,TGTGCCAGCAGGTTGAGGAACTTGAACAATGAGCAGTTCTTC
TRBJ1-1,few,12,TRBV12-3/TRBV12-4,.,CASRVAGTEAFF,TGTGCCAGCAGGGTGGCCGGCACTGAAGCTTTCTTT
TRBJ2-5,.,16,TRBV27,.,CASSFTSTGVRETQYF,TGTGCCAGCAGCTTCACTAGCACAGGGGTGCGAGAGACCCAGTACTTC
TRBJ2-1,.,17,TRBV5-1,TRBD2,CASSLAVLAGVGNEQFF,TGCGCCAGCAGCTTGGCAGTGCTAGCGGGAGTTGGAAATGAGCAGTTCTTC
TRBJ2-1,.,18,TRBV10-2,.,CASRQPWAGFSSYNEQFF,TGCGCCAGCCGACAGCCTTGGGCGGGCTTCAGCTCCTACAATGAGCAGTTCTTC
TRBJ2-7,.,13,TRBV12-3/TRBV12-4,.,CASSGKSSYEQYF,TGTGCCAGCAGCGGTAAAAGCTCCTACGAGCAGTACTTC
TRBJ1-1,.,16,TRBV7-2,.,CASSLDVGGRSTEAFF,TGTGCCAGCAGCTTAGATGTTGGGGGGCGCTCTACTGAAGCTTTCTTT
TRBJ1-5,few,15,TRBV20-1,TRBD1,CSAGDWTGGDQPQHF,TGCAGTGCTGGAGATTGGACAGGGGGCGATCAGCCCCAGCATTTT
TRBJ1-6,once,15,TRBV5-1,.,CASSLGPSYNSPLHF,TGCGCCAGCAGCTTGGGGCCCTCCTATAATTCACCCCTCCACTTT
TRBJ2-5,.,14,TRBV12-3/TRBV12-4,.,CASSQRTYQETQYF,TGTGCCAGCAGCCAGCGGACTTATCAAGAGACCCAGTACTTC
TRBJ2-7,.,15,TRBV4-1,.,CASSQQGTGDYEQYF,TGCGCCAGCAGCCAACAGGGAACCGGGGACTACGAGCAGTACTTC
TRBJ1-1,few,15,TRBV7-2,.,CASSLESGVGTEAFF,TGTGCCAGCAGCTTAGAATCCGGGGTGGGGACTGAAGCTTTCTTT
TRBJ1-1,few,14,TRBV7-2,.,CASSRSTANTEAFF,TGTGCCAGCAGCCGTTCGACAGCGAACACTGAAGCTTTCTTT
TRBJ2-1,few,15,TRBV15,.,CATSQRGSSYNEQFF,TGTGCCACCAGCCAAAGAGGGAGCTCCTACAATGAGCAGTTCTTC
TRBJ1-2,.,13,TRBV18,.,CASSPGRGIGYTF,TGTGCCAGCTCACCAGGGAGGGGAATCGGCTACACCTTC
TRBJ2-7,few,12,TRBV20-1,.,CSAMKVSYEQYF,TGCAGTGCTATGAAGGTTTCCTACGAGCAGTACTTC